The T cell receptor (beta chain) under discussion was sequenced for a study of cytomegalovirus exposure and HLA in healthy donors. It was with 60 Vbeta and 13 Jbeta primers that the PCR ran. The table came from immunoSEQ multiplex PCR; TCRdb's copy has only in-frame clones and leaves some out. Of over 150,000 clones listed, about 82% are singletons. Per the germline V gene, CDR1 is DFQATT and CDR2 is SNEGSKA (reference sequence). The CDR3 contains 11 residues. J gave up 4 bases and V 4 bases, and 0 bases lay outside the gene matches. Input material: PBMCs. This chain joins TRBV20-1 and TRBJ1-2; 7 bases line up with TRBD1. This TCR came from a woman in her fifties or sixties in good health and CMV-seropositive. CDR3 protein: CSATGGYGYTF. The CDR3 bases are TGCAGTGCTACAGGGGGCTATGGCTACACCTTC.